The next 17 T cell receptor beta chains were all read from a single sample in a study of cytomegalovirus exposure and HLA in healthy donors. Both 60 Vbeta primers and 13 Jbeta primers went into the PCR. The protocol was immunoSEQ multiplex PCR, while the TCRdb copy is restricted to in-frame clones and leaves out a portion. The table shows around 170,000 clones, with about 77% occurring only once. The sequencing sample was made of PBMCs. The receptor source for this set is a man between 60 and 70 years old in good health and CMV-seronegative.

V usage is TRBV7-2 and J usage is TRBJ2-7, with 9 bases fitting TRBD1. This CDR3 is built from 17 residues. The junction had 9 bases not matched to a gene; V was cut back by 3 bases and J by 0 bases. The germline gives CDR1 SGHTA, CDR2 FQGNSA. The CDR3 loop reads CASSFEDRGPTSYEQYF. Written as DNA, the CDR3 is TGTGCCAGCAGCTTCGAGGACAGGGGACCTACCTCCTACGAGCAGTACTTC.

The CDR3 region is CASSPRVEAGELFF. CDR3 sequence (DNA): TGTGCCAGCAGTCCCAGAGTGGAGGCCGGGGAGCTGTTTTTT. The chain uses TRBV28 and TRBJ2-2, with D tentatively TRBD2 (5 bases). This CDR3 comprises 14 residues. Per germline, CDR1 MDHEN and CDR2 SYDVKM. Trimming left V 5 bases short and J 6 bases short, with 13 bases between.

The J gene is TRBJ2-7, the V gene TRBV7-2, with D possibly being TRBD1 (6 bases). The V gene lost 1 base and the J gene lost 6 bases, with 16 bases spanning the gap. The CDR3 covers 15 residues. Germline loops: CDR1 SGHTA, CDR2 FQGNSA. CDR3 protein: CASSLGRNRDGEQYF. The CDR3 nucleotides read TGTGCCAGCAGCTTAGGACGGAACAGGGATGGCGAGCAGTACTTC. Using reference TRBV7-2 and TRBJ2-7 for the parts outside the CDR3, the full variable domain is GAGVSQSPSNKVTEKGKDVELRCDPISGHTALYWYRQSLGQGLEFLIYFQGNSAPDKSGLPSDRFSAERTGGSVSTLTIQRTQQEDSAVYLCASSLGRNRDGEQYFGPGTRLTVT.

This chain uses TRBV19 with TRBJ2-7; D is perhaps TRBD2 (6 bases). In germline, CDR1 is LNHDA, CDR2 SQIVND (reference sequence). This CDR3 comprises 13 residues. V lost 6 bases, J lost 7 bases, and 16 bases lay in between. The CDR3 here is CASSPGLGVEQYF. The CDR3 DNA follows: TGTGCCAGTAGCCCGGGACTGGGGGTGGAGCAGTACTTC.

With respect to this clone: One junction end disagrees with the germline gene, perhaps due to a read error. The chain is built from TRBV5-4 and TRBJ1-6, with D possibly being TRBD1 (5 bases). Germline CDR1 is SGHNT and CDR2 is YYREEE (reference sequence). The CDR3 loop spans 14 amino acids. CDR3 bases: TGTGCCAGCAGCTTGGATCGATTTATACAGGCCCTCAACTTT. It codes for CASSLDRFIQALNF.

The V call is TRBV27, the J call TRBJ2-4; 7 bases agree with TRBD1. With V trimmed by 5 bases and J by 9 bases, 10 bases remained unmatched. Germline V gene sequence: CDR1 MNHEY, CDR2 SMNVEV (reference sequence). The CDR3 runs to 14 residues. CDR3 in DNA: TGTGCCAGCAGTCACGACAGGGCATCGGGCATTCAGTACTTC. Its translation: CASSHDRASGIQYF.

Comment on this clone: The junction shows a germline mismatch at one end, possibly a read error. V is TRBV2 and J is TRBJ1-5; 8 positions match TRBD1. This CDR3 is built from 14 residues. Germline CDR1 reads SNHLY; CDR2 reads FYNNEI. CDR3 sequence reads: CASRTGQVDQPQNF. The CDR3 coding sequence is TGTGCCAGCCGGACAGGGCAGGTAGATCAGCCCCAGAATTTT.

The chain is built from TRBV5-1 and TRBJ2-7; D is uncertain. The germline V and J ends were trimmed by 4 bases and 3 bases, with 14 bases remaining between them. CDR3 length equals 14 residues. Germline CDR1 is SGHRS and CDR2 is YFSETQ. CDR3 in DNA: TGCGCCAGCAGCACCTCGACTGGTTTCTACGAGCAGTACTTC. Residues: CASSTSTGFYEQYF.

This clone showed up just a few times. V gene TRBV30 combines with J gene TRBJ2-7; 7 bases map to TRBD2. After removal of 4 bases from V and 4 bases from J, the junction contained 16 bases not matched to a gene. CDR3 length: 16 residues. CDR1 is GTSNPN and CDR2 is SVGIG in the germline V gene (reference sequence). This CDR3 is CAWNTRPGTTPYEQYF. CDR3 DNA sequence: TGTGCCTGGAATACCCGGCCCGGGACTACACCTTACGAGCAGTACTTC.

This chain connects TRBV19 to TRBJ2-4, with TRBD2 as a possible D gene (6 bases). The CDR3 length is 16 residues. The germline V gene encodes CDR1 LNHDA and CDR2 SQIVND (reference sequence). V lost 7 bases, J lost 0 bases, and 16 bases lay in between. This chain's CDR3 is CASTSGRTLAKNIQYF. CDR3 nucleotides: TGTGCCAGTACCTCGGGGAGGACATTAGCCAAAAACATTCAGTACTTC. Drawing the rest from reference TRBV19 and TRBJ2-4, the complete variable domain is DGGITQSPKYLFRKEGQNVTLSCEQNLNHDAMYWYRQDPGQGLRLIYYSQIVNDFQKGDIAEGYSVSREKKESFPLTVTSAQKNPTAFYLCASTSGRTLAKNIQYFGAGTRLSVL.

This clone was detected only a few times. The same CDR3 is also encoded by other DNA sequences in this sample. The V and J genes are TRBV6-5 and TRBJ2-2; D is possibly TRBD1 (6 bases). The CDR3 consists of 13 residues. Trimming shortened V by 6 bases and J by 6 bases, and 11 bases separated the two germline ends. Germline loops: CDR1 MNHEY, CDR2 SVGAGI. CDR3 sequence: CASSSGQAGELFF. CDR3 in DNA: TGTGCCAGCAGCTCGGGACAAGCCGGGGAGCTGTTTTTT.

The J gene is TRBJ1-5, the V gene TRBV5-1; TRBD1 agrees at 9 bases. This CDR3 is 14 amino acids long. J was trimmed by 5 bases and V by 3 bases; bases with no gene match: 3. Per the germline V gene, CDR1 is SGHRS and CDR2 is YFSETQ. CDR3 in amino acids: CASSSQGAHQPQHF. DNA for the CDR3: TGCGCCAGCAGCTCACAGGGGGCCCATCAGCCCCAGCATTTT.

The V call is TRBV6-4, the J call TRBJ1-1; TRBD1 matches 7 bases. Germline V lookup: CDR1 MRHNA, CDR2 SNTAGT. With V trimmed by 6 bases and J by 1 base, 5 bases remained unmatched. This CDR3 contains 14 residues. The CDR3, as DNA: TGTGCCAGCAGGACCGGGACAGAGAACACTGAAGCTTTCTTT. This translates into CASRTGTENTEAFF.

The count of this clone is one. The chain is built from TRBV6-5 and TRBJ1-1, with 8 nucleotides matching TRBD1. This CDR3 region has 15 residues. Per germline, CDR1 MNHEY and CDR2 SVGAGI. The V segment lost 6 bases and the J segment 5 bases; nucleotides outside the gene matches: 11. Here the CDR3 DNA reads TGTGCCAGCAGAAATCCGACAGGGGTGGGTACTGAAGCTTTCTTT. Residues: CASRNPTGVGTEAFF.

CDR3 protein: CASSFARGSGNTIYF. The DNA for the CDR3 is TGTGCCAGCAGTTTCGCCCGGGGATCTGGAAACACCATATATTTT. J is TRBJ1-3 and V is TRBV28, with D unclear. The CDR3 is made up of 15 amino acids. V dropped 3 bases and J dropped 1 base, with 10 bases sitting between them. The V gene's germline CDR1 is MDHEN and CDR2 SYDVKM.

This clone was counted a single time. The chain is built from TRBV7-8 and TRBJ2-7; 9 positions agree with TRBD1. Germline V gene sequence: CDR1 SGHVS, CDR2 FQNEAQ. V dropped 5 bases and J dropped 5; count of bases not matched to a gene: 4. The CDR3 has 13 amino acids. This CDR3 reads CASSQTGGHEQYF. In DNA, the CDR3 is TGTGCCAGCAGCCAGACAGGGGGACACGAGCAGTACTTC.

The rearrangement joins TRBV2 to TRBJ2-2, with D maybe TRBD1 (6 bases). The V and J ends lost 7 bases and 8 bases respectively, with 14 bases between them. Looked up from germline, CDR1 is SNHLY and CDR2 is FYNNEI. The CDR3 contains 13 residues. The CDR3 DNA reads TGTGCCAGCAACTTGGGGGCCCCGGGGGAGCTGTTTTTT. Translated: CASNLGAPGELFF.